This entry concerns a single T cell receptor beta chain. The target antigen is unknown. This table comes from immunoSEQ multiplex PCR, and its TCRdb copy is limited to in-frame clones, with some not included. The sample has some 120,000 clones; roughly nine tenths are singletons. The CDR3 contains 15 residues. Germline lookup yields CDR1 SGDLS and CDR2 YYNGEE. V gave up 0 bases and J gave up 3 bases, with 11 bases separating them. The sample originates from a study of T cell responses to AZD1222 COVID-19 vaccine. Whole-study findings and limits: Elevations in Spike-specific TCR breadth and depth followed administration of two AZD1222 doses. Epitopes outside B.1.351 and B.1.1.7 mutated regions reportedly drew nearly half of spike TCRs. There were vaccine-associated CD4 TCRs across spike, dominant at 160-218 and 743-854. Clonal diversity was possibly underestimated; the donors were predominantly white British and more often female.

The sequences come from peripheral blood, collected on day 0 of AZD1222 vaccination. The TCR originated in an adult in good health. This chain connects TRBV9 to TRBJ2-3; tentatively, D is TRBD1 or TRBD2 (5 bases each). The CDR3: CASSVAGDVTDTQYF. The CDR3 nucleotides read TGTGCCAGCAGCGTAGCCGGGGACGTGACAGATACGCAGTATTTT.